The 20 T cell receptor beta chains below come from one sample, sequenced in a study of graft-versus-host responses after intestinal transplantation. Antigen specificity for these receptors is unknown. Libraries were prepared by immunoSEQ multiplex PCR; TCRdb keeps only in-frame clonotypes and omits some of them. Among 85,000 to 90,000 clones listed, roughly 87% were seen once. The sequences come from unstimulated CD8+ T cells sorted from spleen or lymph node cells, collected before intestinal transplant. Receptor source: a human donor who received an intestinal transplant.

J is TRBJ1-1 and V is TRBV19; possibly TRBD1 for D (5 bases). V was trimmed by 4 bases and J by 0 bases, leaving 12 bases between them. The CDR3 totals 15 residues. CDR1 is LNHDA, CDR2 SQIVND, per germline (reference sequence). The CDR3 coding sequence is TGTGCCAGTAGTAGAATCGGGACGGTGAACACTGAAGCTTTCTTT. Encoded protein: CASSRIGTVNTEAFF.

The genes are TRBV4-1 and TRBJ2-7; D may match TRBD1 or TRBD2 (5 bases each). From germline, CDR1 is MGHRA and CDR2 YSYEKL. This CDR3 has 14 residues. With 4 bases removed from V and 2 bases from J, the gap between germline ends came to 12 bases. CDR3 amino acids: CASSPRDVAYEQYF. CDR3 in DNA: TGCGCCAGCAGCCCCCGGGACGTCGCCTACGAGCAGTACTTC.

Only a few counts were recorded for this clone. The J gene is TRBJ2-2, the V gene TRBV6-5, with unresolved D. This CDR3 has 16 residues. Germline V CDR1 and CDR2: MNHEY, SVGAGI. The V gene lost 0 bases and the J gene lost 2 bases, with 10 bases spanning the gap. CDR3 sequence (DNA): TGTGCCAGCAGTTACTCCAGAACCCCCAACACCGGGGAGCTGTTTTTT. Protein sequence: CASSYSRTPNTGELFF.

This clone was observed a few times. CDR3 nucleotides: TGTGCCATCAGTGTCCTCAGGGGGTGGGGAGAGACCCAGTACTTC. Translation: CAISVLRGWGETQYF. The chain couples TRBV10-3 to TRBJ2-5; 7 positions agree with TRBD1. With V trimmed by 4 bases and J by 4 bases, 9 bases remained unmatched. CDR3 length: 15 residues. Germline V lookup: CDR1 ENHRY, CDR2 SYGVKD.

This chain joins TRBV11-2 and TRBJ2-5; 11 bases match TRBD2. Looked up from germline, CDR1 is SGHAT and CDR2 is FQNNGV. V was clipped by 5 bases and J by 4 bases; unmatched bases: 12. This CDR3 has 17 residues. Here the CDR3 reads CASSDHLAGGTLETQYF. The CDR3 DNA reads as TGTGCCAGCAGCGACCATCTAGCGGGAGGAACCCTAGAGACCCAGTACTTC.

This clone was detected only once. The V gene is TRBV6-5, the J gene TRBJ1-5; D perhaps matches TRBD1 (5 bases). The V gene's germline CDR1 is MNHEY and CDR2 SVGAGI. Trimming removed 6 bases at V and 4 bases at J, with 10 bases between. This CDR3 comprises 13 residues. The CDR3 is CASSTGANQPQHF. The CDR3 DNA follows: TGTGCCAGCAGCACCGGGGCAAATCAGCCCCAGCATTTT.

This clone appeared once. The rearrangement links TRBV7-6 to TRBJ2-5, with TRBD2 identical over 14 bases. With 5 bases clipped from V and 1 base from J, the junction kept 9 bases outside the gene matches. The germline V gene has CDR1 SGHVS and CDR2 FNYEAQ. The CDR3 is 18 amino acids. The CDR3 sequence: CASSLRLAGGPPQETQYF. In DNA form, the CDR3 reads TGTGCCAGCAGCCTGAGACTAGCGGGGGGGCCGCCCCAAGAGACCCAGTACTTC. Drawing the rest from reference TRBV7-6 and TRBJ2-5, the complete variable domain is GAGVSQSPRYKVTKRGQDVALRCDPISGHVSLYWYRQALGQGPEFLTYFNYEAQQDKSGLPNDRFSAERPEGSISTLTIQRTEQRDSAMYRCASSLRLAGGPPQETQYFGPGTRLLVL.

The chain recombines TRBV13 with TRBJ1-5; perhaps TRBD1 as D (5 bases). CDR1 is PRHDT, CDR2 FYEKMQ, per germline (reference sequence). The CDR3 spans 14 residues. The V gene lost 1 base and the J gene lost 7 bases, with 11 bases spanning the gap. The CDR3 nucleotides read TGTGCCAGCAGCTTAGCGGGGGTAGGCCAGCCCCAGCATTTT. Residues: CASSLAGVGQPQHF.

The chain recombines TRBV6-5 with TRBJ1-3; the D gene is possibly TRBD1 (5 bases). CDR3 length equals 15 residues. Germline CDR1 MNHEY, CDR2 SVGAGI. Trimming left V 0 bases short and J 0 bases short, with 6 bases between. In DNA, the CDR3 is TGTGCCAGCAGTTACTCGGGGGGCTCTGGAAACACCATATATTTT. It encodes CASSYSGGSGNTIYF.

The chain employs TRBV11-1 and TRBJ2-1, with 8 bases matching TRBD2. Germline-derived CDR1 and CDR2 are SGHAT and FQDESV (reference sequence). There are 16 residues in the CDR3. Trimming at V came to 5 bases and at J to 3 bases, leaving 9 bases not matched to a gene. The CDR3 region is CASSPSPGGGYNEQFF. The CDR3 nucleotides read TGTGCCAGCAGCCCTTCCCCGGGAGGGGGCTACAATGAGCAGTTCTTC.

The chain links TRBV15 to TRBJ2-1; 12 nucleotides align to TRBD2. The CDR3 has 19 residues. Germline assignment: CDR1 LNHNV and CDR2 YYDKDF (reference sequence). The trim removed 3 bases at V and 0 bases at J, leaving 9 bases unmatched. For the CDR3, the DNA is TGTGCCACCAGCAGGACACCTGGACTAGCGGGGACCTCCTACAATGAGCAGTTCTTC. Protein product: CATSRTPGLAGTSYNEQFF.

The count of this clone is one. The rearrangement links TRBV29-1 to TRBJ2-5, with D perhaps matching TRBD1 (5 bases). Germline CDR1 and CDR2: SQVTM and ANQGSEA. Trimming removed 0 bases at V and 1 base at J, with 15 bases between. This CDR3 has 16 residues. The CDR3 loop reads CSVEDGSTATQETQYF. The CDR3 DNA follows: TGCAGCGTTGAAGATGGGTCGACAGCAACCCAAGAGACCCAGTACTTC.

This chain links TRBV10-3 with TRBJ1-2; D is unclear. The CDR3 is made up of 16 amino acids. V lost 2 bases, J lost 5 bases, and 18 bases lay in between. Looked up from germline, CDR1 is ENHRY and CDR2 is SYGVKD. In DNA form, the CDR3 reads TGTGCCATCAGTGAGATTAGGAGCCTCGGCCATTATGGCTACACCTTC. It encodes CAISEIRSLGHYGYTF.

CDR3 DNA sequence: TGTGCCAGCAGCTTGGCGGGCGGGAGGGCCCGGGAGACCCAGTACTTC. Translated: CASSLAGGRARETQYF. The rearrangement links TRBV5-6 to TRBJ2-5; TRBD2 aligns across 9 bases. The CDR3 has 16 residues. The germline V gene encodes CDR1 SGHDT and CDR2 YYEEEE. V gave up 0 bases and J gave up 5 bases; unmatched junction bases: 8. The entire variable domain, with the rest obtained from reference TRBV5-6 and TRBJ2-5, is as follows: DAGVTQSPTHLIKTRGQQVTLRCSPKSGHDTVSWYQQALGQGPQFIFQYYEEEERQRGNFPDRFSGHQFPNYSSELNVNALLLGDSALYLCASSLAGGRARETQYFGPGTRLLVL.

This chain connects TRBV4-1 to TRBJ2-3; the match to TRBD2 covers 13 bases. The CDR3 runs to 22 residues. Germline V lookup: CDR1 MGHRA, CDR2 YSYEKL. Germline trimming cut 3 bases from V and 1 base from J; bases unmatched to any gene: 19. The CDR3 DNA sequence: TGCGCCAGCAGCCACCCACCTGGACTAGCGGGGGAACTCAACGGGCGCACAGATACGCAGTATTTT. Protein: CASSHPPGLAGELNGRTDTQYF.

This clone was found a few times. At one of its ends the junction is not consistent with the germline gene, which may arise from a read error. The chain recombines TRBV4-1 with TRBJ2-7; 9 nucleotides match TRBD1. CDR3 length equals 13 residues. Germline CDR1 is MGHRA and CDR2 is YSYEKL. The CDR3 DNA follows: TGCGCCAGCAGCCCGGGACAGGGCTACAAGCAGTACTTC. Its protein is CASSPGQGYKQYF.

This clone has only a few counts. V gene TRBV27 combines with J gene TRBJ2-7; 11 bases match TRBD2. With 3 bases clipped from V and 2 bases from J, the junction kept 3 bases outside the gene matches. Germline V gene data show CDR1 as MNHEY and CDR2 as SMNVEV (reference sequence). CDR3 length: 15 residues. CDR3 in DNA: TGTGCCAGCAGTTTGGTAGCGGGGGGGCCCTACGAGCAGTACTTC. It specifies CASSLVAGGPYEQYF.

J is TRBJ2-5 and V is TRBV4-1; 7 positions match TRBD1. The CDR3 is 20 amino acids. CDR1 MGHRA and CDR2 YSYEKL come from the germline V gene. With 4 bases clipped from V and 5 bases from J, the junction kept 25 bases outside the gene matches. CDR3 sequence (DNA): TGCGCCAGCAGCCCCCTCCTCGCCAGCCACCGACAGGGATTAAGGGAGACCCAGTACTTC. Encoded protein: CASSPLLASHRQGLRETQYF.

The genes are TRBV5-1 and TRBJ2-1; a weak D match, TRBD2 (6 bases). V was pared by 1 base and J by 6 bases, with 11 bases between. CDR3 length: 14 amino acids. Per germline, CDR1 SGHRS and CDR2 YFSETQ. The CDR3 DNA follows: TGCGCCAGCAGCTTGTCCCTTAGCGGCAATGAGCAGTTCTTC. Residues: CASSLSLSGNEQFF. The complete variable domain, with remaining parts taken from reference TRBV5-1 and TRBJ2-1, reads KAGVTQTPRYLIKTRGQQVTLSCSPISGHRSVSWYQQTPGQGLQFLFEYFSETQRNKGNFPGRFSGRQFSNSRSEMNVSTLELGDSALYLCASSLSLSGNEQFFGPGTRLTVL.

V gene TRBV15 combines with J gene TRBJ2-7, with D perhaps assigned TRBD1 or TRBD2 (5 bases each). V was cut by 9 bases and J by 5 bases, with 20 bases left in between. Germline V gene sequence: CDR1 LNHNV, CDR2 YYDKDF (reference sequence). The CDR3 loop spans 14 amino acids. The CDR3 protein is CATSRAGSEDEQYF. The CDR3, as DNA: TGTGCCACGTCACGGGCAGGGTCGGAGGACGAGCAGTACTTC.